Sequencing of this TCR beta chain was carried out in a study of blood T cell repertoires in COVID-19. In the study overall: COVID-19 samples collected from the United States, Italy and Spain covered acute and convalescent phases. PBMCs, B-cell-depleted T cells, or T cells were the source of the cDNA or gDNA that made up the material.

This CDR3 region has 13 residues. Trimming stripped 5 bases from V and 8 bases from J, with 15 bases between. Germline CDR1 and CDR2: SGHTA and FQGTGA. Profiling relied on immunoSEQ multiplex PCR, and the TCRdb table lists in-frame clones only, not all of them. The repertoire holds around 67,000 clones, 87% seen once, with 4% to 5.5% in the top ten. This clone was seen once. This clonotype was obtained from a man in his forties or fifties with active COVID-19. Material for sequencing was peripheral blood. The chain has TRBV7-3 and TRBJ1-2; D is unresolved. CDR3 protein: CASSPTPDGGYTF. CDR3 DNA sequence: TGTGCCAGCAGCCCCACCCCAGACGGGGGCTACACCTTC.